The clone carrying this T cell receptor beta chain was detected ten times or more. This entry is derived from a study of Graves' ophthalmopathy and Graves' hyperthyroidism. Researchers took RNA transcripts and amplified TCR beta CDR3 regions from them. HTBI primers primed a first-round RT-PCR, and a second-round multiplex PCR followed. TCRdb re-analysed the multiplex PCR reads in MiXCR, keeping a single row per CDR3 protein. The sample contains about 210,000 distinct CDR3 sequences, under 30% of which appear only once. Other autoimmune diseases, uncontrolled infections, pregnancy or lactation led to the exclusion of patients. From fresh peripheral blood, roughly 9.3 ml in volume, the PBMCs were obtained. The sample comprised peripheral blood. The clonotype was recovered from a man in his forties or fifties with Graves' ophthalmopathy.

The CDR3 is CASSKDSRGNQPQHF. In nucleotides, the CDR3 is TGCGCCAGCAGCAAGGACAGCCGAGGCAATCAGCCCCAGCATTTT. The chain carries TRBV5-1 and TRBJ1-5; D perhaps matches TRBD1 (6 bases). Between the trimmed V and J ends, which lost 4 bases and 2 bases, there was a span of 13 bases. The CDR3 length is 15 residues. Germline lookup yields CDR1 SGHRS and CDR2 YFSETQ.